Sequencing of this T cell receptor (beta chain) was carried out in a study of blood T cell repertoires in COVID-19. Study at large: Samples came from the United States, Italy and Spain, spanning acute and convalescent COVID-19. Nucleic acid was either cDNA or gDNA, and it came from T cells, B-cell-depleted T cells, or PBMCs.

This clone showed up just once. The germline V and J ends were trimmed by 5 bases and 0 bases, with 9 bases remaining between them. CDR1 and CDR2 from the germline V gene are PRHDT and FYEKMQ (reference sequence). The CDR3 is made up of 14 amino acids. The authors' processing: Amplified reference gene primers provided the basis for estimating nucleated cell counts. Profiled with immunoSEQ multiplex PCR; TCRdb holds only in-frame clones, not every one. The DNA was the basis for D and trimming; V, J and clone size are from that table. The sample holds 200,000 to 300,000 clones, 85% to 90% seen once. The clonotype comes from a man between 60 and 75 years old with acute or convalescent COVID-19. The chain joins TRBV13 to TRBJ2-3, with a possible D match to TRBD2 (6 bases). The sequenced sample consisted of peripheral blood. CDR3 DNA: TGTGCCAGCAGCGATAGCGGTAGCACAGATACGCAGTATTTT. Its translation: CASSDSGSTDTQYF.